The TCR beta chain under discussion was sequenced for a study of T cell responses to AZD1222 COVID-19 vaccine. Data came from immunoSEQ multiplex PCR; TCRdb stores just in-frame clones and leaves some out. The data show 100,000 to 150,000 clones, around 83% seen once. J gave up 3 bases and V 6 bases, and 7 bases lay outside the gene matches. Germline assignment: CDR1 SGHVS and CDR2 FNYEAQ. CDR3 length equals 14 residues. This clone was counted a single time. Its specificity is unknown. Study-level points and caveats: A rise in Spike-specific TCR breadth and depth followed two AZD1222 doses.

The chain couples TRBV7-6 to TRBJ2-7; 8 positions match TRBD1. Sequencing was performed on peripheral blood, taken on day 0 of AZD1222 vaccination. The TCR originated in an adult in good health. The CDR3 spells CASSRTGTGYEQYF. The DNA of the CDR3 is TGTGCCAGCAGTCGGACCGGGACAGGCTACGAGCAGTACTTC.